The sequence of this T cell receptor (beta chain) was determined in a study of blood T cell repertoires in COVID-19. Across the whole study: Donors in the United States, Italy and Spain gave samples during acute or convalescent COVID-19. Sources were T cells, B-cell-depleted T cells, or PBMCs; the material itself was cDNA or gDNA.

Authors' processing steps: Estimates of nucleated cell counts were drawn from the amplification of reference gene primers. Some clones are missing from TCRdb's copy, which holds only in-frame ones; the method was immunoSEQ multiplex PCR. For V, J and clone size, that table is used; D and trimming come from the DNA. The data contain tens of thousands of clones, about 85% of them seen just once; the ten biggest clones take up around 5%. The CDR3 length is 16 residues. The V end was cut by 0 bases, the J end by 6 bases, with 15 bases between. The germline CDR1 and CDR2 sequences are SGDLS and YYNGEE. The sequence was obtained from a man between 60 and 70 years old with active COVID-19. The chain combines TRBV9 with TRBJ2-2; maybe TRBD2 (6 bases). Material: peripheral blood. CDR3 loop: CASSVETAGSSGELFF. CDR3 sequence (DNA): TGTGCCAGCAGCGTAGAAACTGCGGGGTCCTCCGGGGAGCTGTTTTTT.